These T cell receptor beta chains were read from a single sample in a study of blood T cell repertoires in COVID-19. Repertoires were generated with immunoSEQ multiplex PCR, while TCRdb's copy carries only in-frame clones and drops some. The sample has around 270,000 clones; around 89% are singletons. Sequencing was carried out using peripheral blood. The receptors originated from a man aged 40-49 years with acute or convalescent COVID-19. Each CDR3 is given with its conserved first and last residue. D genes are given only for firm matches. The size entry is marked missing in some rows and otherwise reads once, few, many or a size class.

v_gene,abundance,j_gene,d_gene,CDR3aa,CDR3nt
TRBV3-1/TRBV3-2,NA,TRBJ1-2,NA,CASSPRAGYGYTF,TGTGCCAGCAGCCCACGCGCAGGCTATGGCTACACCTTC
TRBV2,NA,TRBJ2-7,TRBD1,CASRAGTGYYEQYF,TGTGCCAGCAGAGCCGGGACAGGGTACTACGAGCAGTACTTC
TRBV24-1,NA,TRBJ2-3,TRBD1,CATSDLTGEDTQYF,TGTGCCACCAGTGATTTGACAGGGGAGGATACGCAGTATTTT
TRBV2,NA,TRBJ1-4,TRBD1,CASTRQGGNEKLFF,TGTGCCAGCACCAGACAGGGAGGTAATGAAAAACTGTTTTTT
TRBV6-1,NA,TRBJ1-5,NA,CASSEGDFYGNQPQHF,TGTGCCAGCAGTGAAGGGGACTTCTATGGCAATCAGCCCCAGCATTTT
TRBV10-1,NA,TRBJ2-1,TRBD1,CASSAPGQGGNEQFF,TGCGCCAGCAGCGCTCCGGGACAGGGGGGGAATGAGCAGTTCTTC
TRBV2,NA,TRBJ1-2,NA,CASGRTGGYTF,TGTGCCAGCGGACGGACGGGGGGCTACACCTTC
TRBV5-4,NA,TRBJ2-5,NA,CASSLGGLQETQYF,TGTGCCAGCAGCTTGGGAGGGCTCCAAGAGACCCAGTACTTC
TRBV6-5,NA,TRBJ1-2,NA,CASRGTSNYGYTF,TGTGCCAGCAGGGGGACTTCTAACTATGGCTACACCTTC
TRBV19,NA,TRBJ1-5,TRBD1,CASSQRQGSNQPQHF,TGTGCCAGTAGTCAACGACAGGGAAGCAATCAGCCCCAGCATTTT
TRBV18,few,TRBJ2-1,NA,CASSSLRGSYNEQFF,TGTGCCAGCTCAAGTTTGCGGGGCTCCTACAATGAGCAGTTCTTC
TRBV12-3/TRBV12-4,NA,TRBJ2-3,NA,CASGSSPTDTQYF,TGTGCCAGCGGTAGCTCCCCCACAGATACGCAGTATTTT
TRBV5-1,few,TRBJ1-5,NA,CASSLEAGWNQPQHF,TGCGCCAGCAGCTTGGAAGCAGGGTGGAATCAGCCCCAGCATTTT
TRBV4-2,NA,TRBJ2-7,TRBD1,CASSPTGWTGVSYEQYF,TGTGCCAGCAGCCCGACGGGTTGGACAGGTGTCTCCTACGAGCAGTACTTC
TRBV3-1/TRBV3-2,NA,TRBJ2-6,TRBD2,CASSADWGGAGANVLTF,TGTGCCAGCAGCGCCGATTGGGGGGGGGCTGGGGCCAACGTCCTGACTTTC
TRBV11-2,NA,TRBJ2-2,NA,CASSLVVIGELFF,TGTGCCAGCAGCTTAGTAGTCATCGGGGAGCTGTTTTTT
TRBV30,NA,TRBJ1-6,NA,CAWSPETSGSPLHF,TGTGCCTGGAGTCCCGAGACAAGCGGTTCACCCCTCCACTTT
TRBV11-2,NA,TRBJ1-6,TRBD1,CASSTSTGFHNSPLHF,TGTGCCAGCAGCACGTCGACAGGGTTTCATAATTCACCCCTCCACTTT
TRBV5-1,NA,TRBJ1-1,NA,CASRDLPGGTEAFF,TGCGCCAGCAGGGATCTACCGGGGGGAACTGAAGCTTTCTTT
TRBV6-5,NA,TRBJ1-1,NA,CASSSGGGVTEAFF,TGTGCCAGCAGTTCGGGCGGAGGGGTTACTGAAGCTTTCTTT
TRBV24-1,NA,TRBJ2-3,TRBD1,CATSDSGTGKTDTQYF,TGTGCCACCAGTGACTCCGGGACAGGGAAAACAGATACGCAGTATTTT
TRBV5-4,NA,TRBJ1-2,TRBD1,CASSGDSNYGYTF,TGTGCCAGCAGCGGGGACAGTAACTATGGCTACACCTTC
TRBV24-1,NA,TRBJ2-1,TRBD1,CATGTGVNNEQFF,TGTGCCACCGGGACAGGAGTTAACAATGAGCAGTTCTTC
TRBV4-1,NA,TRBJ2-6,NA,CASSQGPGDSGANVLTF,TGCGCCAGCAGCCAAGGTCCAGGGGACTCTGGGGCCAACGTCCTGACTTTC
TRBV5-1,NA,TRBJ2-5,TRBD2,CASRLISGGQETQYF,TGCGCCAGCAGATTAATTAGCGGGGGCCAAGAGACCCAGTACTTC
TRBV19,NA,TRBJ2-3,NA,CASSLLRDTQYF,TGTGCCAGTAGTCTGTTGAGAGATACGCAGTATTTT
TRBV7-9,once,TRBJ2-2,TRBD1,CASSLKGQGNTGELFF,TGTGCCAGCAGCTTAAAGGGACAGGGGAACACCGGGGAGCTGTTTTTT
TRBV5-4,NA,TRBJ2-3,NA,CASSPASGTDTQYF,TGTGCCAGCAGTCCTGCAAGCGGCACAGATACGCAGTATTTT
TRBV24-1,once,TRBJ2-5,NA,CATSDDRETQYF,TGTGCCACCAGTGACGACAGGGAGACCCAGTACTTC
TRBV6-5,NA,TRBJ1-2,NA,CASTIYRIQGYGYTF,TGTGCCAGCACCATCTACAGAATTCAAGGCTATGGCTACACCTTC
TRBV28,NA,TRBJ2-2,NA,CASGSRTLNTGELFF,TGTGCCAGCGGATCTAGGACACTGAACACCGGGGAGCTGTTTTTT
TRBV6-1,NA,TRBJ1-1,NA,CASSEKAGGVTEAFF,TGTGCCAGCAGTGAAAAGGCCGGTGGAGTCACTGAAGCTTTCTTT
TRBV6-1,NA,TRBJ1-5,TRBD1,CASSETGPNQPQHF,TGTGCCAGCAGTGAGACAGGGCCGAATCAGCCCCAGCATTTT
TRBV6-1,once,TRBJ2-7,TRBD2,CASSVAGPGYEQYF,TGTGCCAGCAGTGTAGCGGGCCCGGGGTACGAGCAGTACTTC
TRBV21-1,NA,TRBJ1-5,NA,CASKARNCPQHF,TGTGCCAGCAAGGCCAGGAACTGTCCCCAGCATTTT
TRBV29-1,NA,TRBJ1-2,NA,CSVSDGTTSTF,TGCAGCGTTTCTGACGGGACAACGTCGACCTTC
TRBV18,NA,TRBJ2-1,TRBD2,CASSPGGENEQFF,TGTGCCAGCTCACCCGGGGGGGAAAATGAGCAGTTCTTC
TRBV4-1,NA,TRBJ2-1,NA,CASSPSGRSSYNEQFF,TGCGCCAGCAGCCCTTCAGGTCGAAGCTCCTACAATGAGCAGTTCTTC
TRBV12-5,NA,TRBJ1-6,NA,CASGSRDSPLHF,TGTGCTAGTGGTTCCCGAGATTCACCCCTCCACTTT
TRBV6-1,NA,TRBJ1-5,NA,CASSDRTRGPQHF,TGTGCCAGCAGTGATAGGACCAGGGGGCCCCAGCATTTT
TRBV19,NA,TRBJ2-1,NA,CASSSRSGSYNEQFF,TGTGCCAGTAGTTCTCGCAGTGGCTCCTACAATGAGCAGTTCTTC
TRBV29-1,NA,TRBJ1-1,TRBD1,CSGGQSNTEAFF,TGCAGCGGGGGACAGTCGAACACTGAAGCTTTCTTT
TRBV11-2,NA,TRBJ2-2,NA,CASSSYRTGELFF,TGTGCCAGCAGCTCCTATCGCACCGGGGAGCTGTTTTTT
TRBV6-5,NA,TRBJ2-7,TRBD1,CASSLRDRGPPVYF,TGTGCCAGCAGCCTCCGGGACAGGGGACCCCCGGTCTACTTC
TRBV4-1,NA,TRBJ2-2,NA,CASSQDPANTGELFF,TGCGCCAGCAGCCAAGACCCAGCGAACACCGGGGAGCTGTTTTTT
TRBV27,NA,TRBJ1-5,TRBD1,CASSLSRQGGNQPQHF,TGTGCCAGCAGTTTATCCCGACAGGGCGGCAATCAGCCCCAGCATTTT
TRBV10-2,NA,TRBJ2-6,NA,CASSPSPSGANVLTF,TGCGCCAGCAGCCCCTCTCCCTCTGGGGCCAACGTCCTGACTTTC
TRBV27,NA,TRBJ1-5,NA,CASSYISNQPQHF,TGTGCCAGCAGTTATATAAGCAATCAGCCCCAGCATTTT
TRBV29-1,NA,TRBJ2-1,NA,CSVAWGGEMSEQFF,TGCAGCGTTGCCTGGGGGGGCGAAATGAGTGAGCAGTTCTTC
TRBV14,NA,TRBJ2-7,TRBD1,CASSHGTGWDEQYF,TGTGCCAGCAGCCACGGGACAGGGTGGGACGAGCAGTACTTC
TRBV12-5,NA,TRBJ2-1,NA,CASGPLSRGPVNEQFF,TGTGCTAGTGGTCCGCTATCCAGGGGTCCTGTCAATGAGCAGTTCTTC
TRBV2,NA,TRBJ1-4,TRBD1,CASSERDRGREKLFF,TGTGCCAGCAGTGAACGGGACAGGGGTAGAGAAAAACTGTTTTTT
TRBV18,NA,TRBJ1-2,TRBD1,CASSPTGAAEGYTF,TGTGCCAGCTCACCCACAGGGGCCGCCGAGGGCTACACCTTC
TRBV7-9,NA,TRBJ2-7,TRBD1,CASSSSDRGPHEQYF,TGTGCCAGCAGCTCCTCCGACAGGGGGCCCCACGAGCAGTACTTC
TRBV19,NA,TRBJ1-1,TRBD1,CASSIESTGGMNTEAFF,TGTGCCAGTAGTATAGAGTCGACAGGGGGGATGAACACTGAAGCTTTCTTT
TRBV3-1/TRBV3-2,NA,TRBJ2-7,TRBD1,CASTRQGAAEQYF,TGTGCCAGCACCCGACAGGGGGCTGCGGAGCAGTACTTC
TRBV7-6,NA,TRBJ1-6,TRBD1,CASSSRPGQLNSPLHF,TGTGCCAGCAGCTCCCGCCCGGGACAGCTTAATTCACCCCTCCACTTT
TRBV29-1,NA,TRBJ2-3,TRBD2,CSVVRLAVSTDTQYF,TGCAGCGTTGTTCGTCTAGCGGTTAGCACAGATACGCAGTATTTT
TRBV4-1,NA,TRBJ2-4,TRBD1,CASSLFGTGENIQYF,TGCGCCAGCAGCCTGTTCGGGACAGGGGAAAACATTCAGTACTTC